The clone carrying this TCR beta chain showed up many times. The target antigen is unknown. This record belongs to a study of Graves' ophthalmopathy and Graves' hyperthyroidism. Among the exclusions were patients with other autoimmune diseases, uncontrolled infections, pregnancy or lactation. There are 14 residues in the CDR3. CDR1 is DFQATT and CDR2 is SNEGSKA in the germline V gene (reference sequence). V was shortened by 2 bases and J by 1 base, with 9 bases between the two germline ends. Findings of the study overall: At about 70% sensitivity and 72.22% specificity, the model predicted progression of the ophthalmopathy. The blood repertoire also included most expanded thyroid clonotypes above 0.001 frequency.

Amplification from RNA transcripts yielded the TCR beta CDR3 regions. Second-round multiplex PCR came after a first-round RT-PCR that employed HTBI primers. TCRdb independently ran MiXCR on the multiplex PCR reads; one entry per CDR3 protein. This table holds 300,000 to 350,000 distinct CDR3 sequences, around a sixth found once. The receptor comes from an adult man with Graves' ophthalmopathy. Sequenced material: peripheral blood. V usage is TRBV20-1 and J usage is TRBJ2-4, with D possibly TRBD1 on 5 matching bases. CDR3 residues: CSARPDIAKNIQYF. The CDR3 nucleotides read TGCAGTGCTAGACCGGACATTGCCAAAAACATTCAGTACTTC.